This paragraph covers one T cell receptor beta chain sequence. Its cognate antigen is unknown. Repertoires were generated with immunoSEQ multiplex PCR, while TCRdb's copy carries only in-frame clones and drops some. Among roughly 75,000 clones listed, under 90% were seen once. Focal radiation with ipilimumab CTLA-4 blockade was given to patients with chemo-refractory metastatic non-small-cell lung cancer. Per germline, CDR1 MNHEY and CDR2 SVGAGI. The CDR3 runs 15 residues. The V and J ends lost 0 bases and 6 bases respectively, with 13 bases between them. The sample is drawn from a study of radiotherapy plus CTLA-4 blockade in lung cancer. Study background: Patients showed objective responses in under 20% of cases, and disease control was achieved by about 30%. Whole-study findings and limits: Subsequent to radiotherapy plus ipilimumab, tumor-derived TCR clones underwent expansion in blood. Together with interferon-beta, which increased in serum after radiation, early dynamic changes in blood T cell clones were reportedly the best predictors of response.

This receptor was identified in a human donor with non-small cell lung cancer who had stable disease on radiotherapy plus ipilimumab. The J gene is TRBJ2-3, the V gene TRBV6-5, with D tentatively TRBD2 (6 bases). Material: peripheral blood, obtained from a patient treated with radiotherapy plus ipilimumab. The CDR3 here is CASSYSGLSHDTQYF. CDR3 DNA sequence: TGTGCCAGCAGTTACTCGGGACTGTCACATGATACGCAGTATTTT.